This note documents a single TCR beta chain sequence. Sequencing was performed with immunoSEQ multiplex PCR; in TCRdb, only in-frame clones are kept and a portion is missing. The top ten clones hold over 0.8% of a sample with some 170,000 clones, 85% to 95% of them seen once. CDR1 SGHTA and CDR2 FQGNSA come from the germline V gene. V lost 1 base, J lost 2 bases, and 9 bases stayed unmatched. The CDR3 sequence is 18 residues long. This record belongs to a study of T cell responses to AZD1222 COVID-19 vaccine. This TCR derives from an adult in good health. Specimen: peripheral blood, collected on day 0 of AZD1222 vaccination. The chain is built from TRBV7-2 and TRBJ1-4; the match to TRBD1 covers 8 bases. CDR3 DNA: TGTGCCAGCAGCTTAGGACGGACAGGGCGGGTTACTAATGAAAAACTGTTTTTT. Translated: CASSLGRTGRVTNEKLFF.